These 19 T cell receptor beta chains share one sample of origin, sequenced in a study of CD8 T cells in Susac syndrome. Random hexamers served to reverse transcribe roughly 0.45 to 1 ug RNA. MiXCR, run by TCRdb on the immunoSEQ multiplex PCR reads, gives a single entry per CDR3 protein. The data hold around 270,000 distinct CDR3 sequences, with 75% to 90% observed a single time. The sample consisted of CD8+ T cells from PBMCs. These receptors came from a human donor with multiple sclerosis.

The chain employs TRBV7-2 and TRBJ1-4; TRBD1 matches 10 bases. Germline V CDR1 and CDR2: SGHTA, FQGNSA. The CDR3 extends over 15 amino acids. After removal of 1 base from V and 6 bases from J, the junction contained 2 bases not matched to a gene. CDR3 sequence reads: CASSLGTGGDEKLFF. In nucleotides, the CDR3 is TGTGCCAGCAGCTTAGGGACAGGGGGAGATGAAAAACTGTTTTTT.

The V gene is TRBV7-9, the J gene TRBJ2-3; D may be TRBD1 (6 bases). This CDR3 contains 11 residues. Trimming shortened V by 11 bases and J by 5 bases, and 11 bases separated the two germline ends. Germline V gives CDR1 SEHNR, CDR2 FQNEAQ (reference sequence). CDR3 residues: CALGGVDTQYF. The DNA for the CDR3 is TGTGCCTTAGGGGGAGTAGATACGCAGTATTTT.

The rearrangement joins TRBV30 to TRBJ1-3, with 7 bases matching TRBD1. The CDR3 has 15 amino acids. Germline V gene data show CDR1 as GTSNPN and CDR2 as SVGIG (reference sequence). J was trimmed by 1 base and V by 2 bases; bases with no gene match: 5. CDR3 protein: CAWSRTGASGNTIYF. In nucleotides, the CDR3 is TGTGCCTGGAGTCGTACAGGGGCTTCTGGAAACACCATATATTTT.

This chain uses TRBV30 with TRBJ2-7; weak D call: TRBD2 (6 bases). The CDR3 runs 12 residues. V was cut by 4 bases and J by 3 bases, with 10 bases left in between. CDR1 and CDR2 from the germline V gene are GTSNPN and SVGIG (reference sequence). The CDR3 sequence: CAWMGSGYEQYF. CDR3 nucleotide sequence: TGTGCCTGGATGGGTAGCGGCTACGAGCAGTACTTC.

This sequence joins TRBV4-3 and TRBJ2-7; D uncertain. The CDR3 totals 12 residues. CDR1 and CDR2 from the germline V gene are LGHNA and YSLEER. V was cut by 0 bases and J by 6 bases, with 6 bases left in between. CDR3 amino acids: CASSQDSGEQYF. CDR3 nucleotide sequence: TGCGCCAGCAGCCAAGATTCAGGCGAGCAGTACTTC.

This clonotype was picked up one time. The V gene is TRBV7-8, the J gene TRBJ2-1; the D is unclear. Deletions cut 5 bases from V and 8 bases from J, with 19 bases between. Looked up from germline, CDR1 is SGHVS and CDR2 is FQNEAQ. The CDR3 spans 15 residues. The DNA for the CDR3 is TGTGCCAGCAGCCCCGGGCGTTTCAGTCTCTATGAGCAGTTCTTC. This codes for CASSPGRFSLYEQFF.

This chain joins TRBV27 and TRBJ1-4; TRBD1 agrees at 7 bases. Germline V gene lookup returns CDR1 MNHEY and CDR2 SMNVEV (reference sequence). This CDR3 region has 16 residues. V was pared by 3 bases and J by 6 bases, with 10 bases of the junction left unmatched. CDR3 residues: CASSFLGGQKYEKLFF. In DNA form, the CDR3 reads TGTGCCAGCAGTTTTTTGGGGGGACAGAAGTATGAAAAACTGTTTTTT.

The chain employs TRBV4-2 and TRBJ2-2, with D perhaps given as TRBD1 or TRBD2 (5 bases each). CDR1 and CDR2 from the germline V gene are LGHNA and YNFKEQ. The CDR3 covers 18 residues. Trimming cost V 2 bases and J 4 bases, with 20 bases left between them. The CDR3 coding sequence is TGTGCCAGCAGCCAATTGGGTTCCGGGACCCAGTTCACCGGGGAGCTGTTTTTT. This gives the protein CASSQLGSGTQFTGELFF.

The J gene is TRBJ2-3, the V gene TRBV7-9; 7 nucleotides align to TRBD1. The V gene end was trimmed by 4 bases and the J gene end by 0 bases; junction bases not matched to a gene: 10. The CDR3 runs to 17 residues. Looked up from germline, CDR1 is SEHNR and CDR2 is FQNEAQ (reference sequence). The CDR3 here is CASSSRLQGPSTDTQYF. The CDR3 nucleotides read TGTGCCAGCAGCTCCAGACTACAGGGGCCGAGCACAGATACGCAGTATTTT.

The chain has TRBV7-9 and TRBJ2-1; 7 bases map to TRBD1. J was trimmed by 0 bases and V by 5 bases; bases with no gene match: 7. This CDR3 has 16 residues. The germline CDR1 and CDR2 sequences are SEHNR and FQNEAQ (reference sequence). The CDR3 DNA is TGTGCCAGCAGCGGTACAGGGGAGAGCTCCTACAATGAGCAGTTCTTC. This encodes CASSGTGESSYNEQFF.

This chain joins TRBV7-9 and TRBJ2-5, with 9 bases matching TRBD2. CDR3 length equals 15 residues. Germline CDR1 is SEHNR and CDR2 is FQNEAQ (reference sequence). The junction had 2 bases not matched to a gene; V was cut back by 2 bases and J by 1 base. The CDR3 loop is CASSLRLAVQETQYF. The CDR3 DNA reads TGTGCCAGCAGCTTAAGACTAGCGGTCCAAGAGACCCAGTACTTC.

The chain has TRBV27 and TRBJ1-5; D is possibly TRBD1 (5 bases). CDR3 length: 14 residues. V shed 1 base and J shed 4 bases, with 8 bases lying between them. Germline V CDR1 and CDR2: MNHEY, SMNVEV (reference sequence). CDR3 sequence reads: CASSLLGRNQPQHF. DNA of the CDR3: TGTGCCAGCAGTTTATTGGGGCGGAATCAGCCCCAGCATTTT.

V usage is TRBV12-3 or TRBV12-4 and J usage is TRBJ2-5; D is uncertain. Trimming pared 6 bases from V and 7 bases from J, leaving 12 bases between. There are 12 residues in the CDR3. CDR3 sequence: CASSPRATTQYF. In DNA, the CDR3 is TGTGCCAGCAGCCCCCGGGCGACGACCCAGTACTTC.

This chain joins TRBV27 and TRBJ2-7; D possibly uses TRBD1 or TRBD2 (5 bases each). Trimming removed 5 bases at V and 4 bases at J, with 18 bases between. There are 15 residues in the CDR3. Germline CDR1 MNHEY, CDR2 SMNVEV (reference sequence). CDR3 in amino acids: CASSGGEVAIYEQYF. The CDR3 DNA follows: TGTGCCAGCAGTGGGGGTGAAGTAGCCATTTACGAGCAGTACTTC.

CDR3 bases: TGTGCCACCACTCTCGGACAGGGTCTCTACGAGCAGTACTTC. Translated: CATTLGQGLYEQYF. The V and J genes are TRBV6-5 and TRBJ2-7; TRBD1 matches at 8 bases. Trimming removed 10 bases from V and 3 bases from J; junction bases left unmatched: 11. The CDR3 length is 14 residues. Germline V lookup: CDR1 MNHEY, CDR2 SVGAGI.

CDR3: CASRSQGEGTKNIQYF. The CDR3 nucleotides are TGTGCCAGCAGGAGCCAGGGGGAGGGGACCAAAAACATTCAGTACTTC. The rearrangement joins TRBV27 to TRBJ2-4; the D gene could be TRBD1 or TRBD2 (7 bases each). The CDR3 consists of 16 residues. Trimming left V 6 bases short and J 2 bases short, with 17 bases between. Germline CDR1 MNHEY, CDR2 SMNVEV (reference sequence).

The V gene is TRBV4-2, the J gene TRBJ1-4; D is uncertain. With 5 bases removed from V and 1 base from J, the gap between germline ends came to 17 bases. This CDR3 is built from 17 residues. Per the germline V gene, CDR1 is LGHNA and CDR2 is YNFKEQ. The CDR3 region has the DNA TGTGCCAGCAGCTCCCTTGAACCCATGGGAACTAATGAAAAACTGTTTTTT. It yields the protein CASSSLEPMGTNEKLFF.

The chain links TRBV7-8 to TRBJ1-5; TRBD1 might be the D (6 bases). V lost 0 bases, J lost 0 bases, and 12 bases lay in between. CDR3 size: 17 residues. Germline V CDR1 and CDR2: SGHVS, FQNEAQ. For the CDR3, the DNA is TGTGCCAGCAGCTTAGCGAAGGGGGGATATAGCAATCAGCCCCAGCATTTT. It specifies CASSLAKGGYSNQPQHF.

This chain uses TRBV28 with TRBJ2-7, with TRBD2 matching over 9 bases. Trimming removed 2 bases from V and 7 bases from J; junction bases left unmatched: 9. Germline assignment: CDR1 MDHEN and CDR2 SYDVKM. The CDR3 is 15 residues long. The CDR3 bases are TGTGCCAGCAGTTTAGGCTATGGGACTAGCAAGGAGCAGTACTTC. Encoded protein: CASSLGYGTSKEQYF.